These 21 T cell receptor beta chains share one sample of origin, sequenced in a study of blood T cell repertoires in COVID-19 (dated by TCRdb to 2019 to 2021). The receptor library was made with the immunoSEQ multiplex PCR assay. TCRdb took over this immuneACCESS table, retaining in-frame rearrangements with V and J assigned. Such tables are incomplete; in checked studies, under half of the missing clones stem from an unresolved V gene, and the remainder is unexplained. This sample gives 310,000 or so clones in total; nearly 90% of them show up just once. The ten largest clones represent about 6% of the sample. The sample was PBMCs or T cells enriched from blood (not recorded which). Source of these receptors: a woman in her twenties or thirties who had recovered from COVID-19.

This clone has a single count. This chain joins TRBV4-2 and TRBJ2-7, with 8 nucleotides matching TRBD2. Germline V gives CDR1 LGHNA, CDR2 YNFKEQ. V gave up 4 bases and J gave up 3 bases; unmatched junction bases: 5. The CDR3 spans 14 residues. The CDR3 DNA reads TGTGCCAGCAGCCCGGGGGCGGGGGGCTACGAGCAGTACTTC. Its protein product is CASSPGAGGYEQYF.

This chain links TRBV19 with TRBJ1-2; 9 positions match TRBD1. Germline CDR1 LNHDA, CDR2 SQIVND (reference sequence). With V trimmed by 3 bases and J by 11 bases, 4 bases remained unmatched. This CDR3 comprises 12 residues. For the CDR3, the DNA is TGTGCCAGTAGTATTGGACAGGGGAAGTACACCTTC. Translating gives CASSIGQGKYTF.

The genes are TRBV11-2 and TRBJ1-2; 8 bases are shared with TRBD1. The trim removed 5 bases at V and 4 bases at J, leaving 9 bases unmatched. The CDR3 loop spans 15 amino acids. Germline CDR1 SGHAT, CDR2 FQNNGV. This CDR3 reads CASSITTGVGYGYTF. The DNA of the CDR3 is TGTGCCAGCAGCATAACGACAGGGGTGGGCTATGGCTACACCTTC.

V and J are TRBV5-1 and TRBJ2-2, with 7 bases aligning to TRBD1. V was clipped by 4 bases and J by 7 bases; unmatched bases: 10. The CDR3 extends over 15 amino acids. Germline CDR1 reads SGHRS; CDR2 reads YFSETQ. The CDR3 reads CASSRDRAIGGELFF. CDR3 nucleotide sequence: TGCGCCAGCAGCCGAGACAGGGCGATAGGCGGGGAGCTGTTTTTT.

The chain joins TRBV9 to TRBJ2-7, with a tentative D call TRBD2 (6 bases). Trimming shortened V by 0 bases and J by 3 bases, and 19 bases separated the two germline ends. CDR3 length: 17 amino acids. Germline V lookup: CDR1 SGDLS, CDR2 YYNGEE. CDR3 nucleotides: TGTGCCAGCAGCGTAGGTGGCCTAGCGAATTGGGACTACGAGCAGTACTTC. Translation: CASSVGGLANWDYEQYF.

The chain links TRBV7-2 to TRBJ2-2; 7 bases line up with TRBD1. The length of the CDR3 is 15 residues. In germline, CDR1 is SGHTA, CDR2 FQGNSA. Losses at the gene ends were 5 bases for V and 7 bases for J; bases not matched to a gene: 10. CDR3: CASSLDRAQVGELFF. The CDR3 DNA follows: TGTGCCAGCAGCCTCGACAGGGCCCAGGTCGGGGAGCTGTTTTTT. Using reference TRBV7-2 and TRBJ2-2 for the parts outside the CDR3, the full variable domain is GAGVSQSPSNKVTEKGKDVELRCDPISGHTALYWYRQSLGQGLEFLIYFQGNSAPDKSGLPSDRFSAERTGGSVSTLTIQRTQQEDSAVYLCASSLDRAQVGELFFGEGSRLTVL.

Only a few counts were recorded for this clone. This rearrangement joins TRBV6-5 to TRBJ1-2; 12 nucleotides align to TRBD1. The CDR3 contains 15 residues. Germline lookup yields CDR1 MNHEY and CDR2 SVGAGI. With 6 bases clipped from V and 6 bases from J, the junction kept 8 bases outside the gene matches. In nucleotides, the CDR3 is TGTGCCAGCAGCAACCGGGACAGGGGGCCGGATGGCTACACCTTC. As protein: CASSNRDRGPDGYTF.

The chain combines TRBV24-1 with TRBJ1-1; the match to TRBD1 covers 7 bases. V gave up 9 bases and J gave up 1 base; unmatched junction bases: 16. The CDR3 contains 17 residues. Germline V gene sequence: CDR1 KGHDR, CDR2 SFDVKD. In DNA form, the CDR3 reads TGTGCCACCGACGCGTCACAGGGGAGTAGGAGGAACACTGAAGCTTTCTTT. Translated: CATDASQGSRRNTEAFF.

The chain has TRBV11-2 and TRBJ1-2; TRBD1 agrees at 10 bases. V trimming: 1 base; J trimming: 5 bases; junction bases outside the gene matches: 1. This CDR3 contains 14 residues. The germline CDR1 and CDR2 sequences are SGHAT and FQNNGV. The CDR3 spells CASSLGGQGYGYTF. The CDR3 DNA is TGTGCCAGCAGCTTAGGGGGACAGGGGTATGGCTACACCTTC.

The chain joins TRBV18 to TRBJ2-6; no firm D call. CDR1 KGHSH and CDR2 LQKENI come from the germline V gene. The V and J ends lost 3 bases and 0 bases respectively, with 18 bases between them. The CDR3 sequence is 19 residues long. The DNA for the CDR3 is TGTGCCAGCTCACCCCTCACTGGAGTCCAGAACTCTGGGGCCAACGTCCTGACTTTC. Its translation: CASSPLTGVQNSGANVLTF.

The chain recombines TRBV30 with TRBJ1-1, with a weak D call TRBD1 (6 bases). CDR3 length equals 13 residues. Germline-derived CDR1 and CDR2 are GTSNPN and SVGIG (reference sequence). V gave up 4 bases and J gave up 5 bases, with 14 bases separating them. The CDR3 protein is CAWNLDRNTEAFF. The CDR3 DNA reads as TGTGCCTGGAACCTCGACAGGAATACTGAAGCTTTCTTT.

The rearrangement uses TRBV11-2 and TRBJ2-2; D may be TRBD2 (6 bases). The CDR3 loop spans 15 amino acids. Between the trimmed V and J ends, which lost 4 bases and 2 bases, there was a span of 11 bases. Per germline, CDR1 SGHAT and CDR2 FQNNGV. Here the CDR3 DNA reads TGTGCCAGCAGCTCCGGGACTCACAACACCGGGGAGCTGTTTTTT. Translated: CASSSGTHNTGELFF. The variable domain in full, with the rest retrieved from reference TRBV11-2 and TRBJ2-2, is EAGVAQSPRYKIIEKRQSVAFWCNPISGHATLYWYQQILGQGPKLLIQFQNNGVVDDSQLPKDRFSAERLKGVDSTLKIQPAKLEDSAVYLCASSSGTHNTGELFFGEGSRLTVL.

This chain connects TRBV9 to TRBJ2-1, with a tentative D call TRBD2 (8 bases). V was clipped by 0 bases and J by 4 bases, with 20 bases between them. Looked up from germline, CDR1 is SGDLS and CDR2 is YYNGEE. The CDR3 is made up of 18 amino acids. CDR3 nucleotides: TGTGCCAGCAGCGTAGGCAGCGGGGGACAGCTGGGATACAATGAGCAGTTCTTC. This gives the protein CASSVGSGGQLGYNEQFF.

The chain recombines TRBV3-1 (or the pseudogene TRBV3-2) with TRBJ1-2; 8 nucleotides line up with TRBD1. J lost 5 bases, V lost 0 bases, and 5 bases had no gene match. Looked up from germline, CDR1 is LGHDT and CDR2 is YNNKEL (reference sequence). The CDR3 is 15 residues long. CDR3 nucleotide sequence: TGTGCCAGCAGCCAAGACAGGGGGCCTTGGTATGGCTACACCTTC. Its translation: CASSQDRGPWYGYTF.

On this clone: This sample also contains other DNA sequences that code for the same CDR3. CDR3 nucleotides: TGCGCCAGCAGCTTGGAGGATGGCGGCGGCTACACCTTC. Its translation is CASSLEDGGGYTF. This chain uses TRBV5-1 with TRBJ1-2; D is uncertain. This CDR3 region has 13 residues. V was clipped by 0 bases and J by 8 bases, with 11 bases between them. Germline-derived CDR1 and CDR2 are SGHRS and YFSETQ.

This clone was seen just once. The V call is TRBV5-1, the J call TRBJ2-5, with 12 bases matching TRBD2. The CDR3 is 15 amino acids. Germline CDR1 and CDR2: SGHRS and YFSETQ. J lost 4 bases, V lost 5 bases, and 6 bases had no gene match. Here the CDR3 DNA reads TGCGCCAGCAGATCTAGCGGGGGGGCGATAGAGACCCAGTACTTC. Protein: CASRSSGGAIETQYF.

This clone showed up just once. The CDR3 coding sequence is TGTGCCATCAGTGAACTAGCGGGGATAAGCTCCTACGAGCAGTACTTC. This gives the protein CAISELAGISSYEQYF. The chain has TRBV10-3 and TRBJ2-7, with 10 bases lining up with TRBD2. The CDR3 totals 16 residues. From germline, CDR1 is ENHRY and CDR2 SYGVKD. The V segment lost 3 bases and the J segment 0 bases; nucleotides outside the gene matches: 5.

This chain uses TRBV4-2 with TRBJ1-5, with D unclear. The CDR3 has 13 amino acids. Germline assignment: CDR1 LGHNA and CDR2 YNFKEQ. Trimming took off 1 base at V and 7 bases at J, with 8 bases between the two ends. CDR3 DNA: TGTGCCAGCAGCCAAGGGTCGGGGCAGCCCCAGCATTTT. Its protein is CASSQGSGQPQHF.

The V call is TRBV7-3, the J call TRBJ1-2; D uncertain. The CDR3 sequence is 16 residues long. V was shortened by 0 bases and J by 7 bases, with 18 bases between the two germline ends. Looked up from germline, CDR1 is SGHTA and CDR2 is FQGTGA. CDR3 coding DNA: TGTGCCAGCAGCTTAACGAGTAGAGGTGCCGGCTCTGGCTACACCTTC. Translating gives CASSLTSRGAGSGYTF.

CDR3 nucleotides: TGTGCCAGCAGCTTTGGGACAGGCGGCCAGGTGAATACGCAGTATTTT. It encodes CASSFGTGGQVNTQYF. The genes are TRBV5-8 and TRBJ2-3; TRBD1 agrees at 8 bases. Germline V gene lookup returns CDR1 SGHTS and CDR2 YDEGEE. This CDR3 spans 16 amino acids. The J segment lost 7 bases and the V segment lost 2 bases, leaving 12 bases of the junction unmatched.

The chain couples TRBV6-5 to TRBJ1-6; possibly TRBD1 for D (5 bases). This CDR3 spans 14 amino acids. V lost 4 bases, J lost 9 bases, and 13 bases lay in between. The V gene's germline CDR1 is MNHEY and CDR2 SVGAGI. CDR3 in DNA: TGTGCCAGCAGTTCCGTCCAGGGTGTTTCACCCCTCCACTTT. This gives the protein CASSSVQGVSPLHF.